The 20 T cell receptor beta chains below all came from one sample that was sequenced in a study of blood T cell repertoires in COVID-19. Clones were read by immunoSEQ multiplex PCR, and TCRdb kept only the in-frame ones, dropping some. Of roughly 190,000 clones in the sample, approximately 87% were seen once. Sequenced material: peripheral blood. These receptors were collected from a young man with active or convalescent COVID-19.

The chain joins TRBV24-1 to TRBJ2-5; 7 bases map to TRBD1. Germline V gene sequence: CDR1 KGHDR, CDR2 SFDVKD. The length of the CDR3 is 16 residues. After removal of 1 base from V and 5 bases from J, the junction contained 9 bases not matched to a gene. The DNA of the CDR3 is TGTGCCACCAGTGATTTTGGGCCAGGGGGTTACGAGACCCAGTACTTC. As protein: CATSDFGPGGYETQYF.

CDR3 DNA: TGTGCCAGTACCAAATATCAGGGGGGCGCGGTTGATAATTCACCCCTCCACTTT. It codes for CASTKYQGGAVDNSPLHF. The gene calls are TRBV19 and TRBJ1-6, with 7 bases matching TRBD1. Germline values: CDR1 LNHDA, CDR2 SQIVND (reference sequence). V shed 7 bases and J 5 bases; nucleotides not matched to a gene: 17. This CDR3 contains 18 residues.

This sequence joins TRBV29-1 and TRBJ1-1; 7 bases fit TRBD1. Germline V gene sequence: CDR1 SQVTM, CDR2 ANQGSEA. The CDR3 runs 12 residues. J gave up 4 bases and V 7 bases, and 6 bases lay outside the gene matches. The CDR3 DNA reads TGCAGCGCACAGGGGTGGGGCACTGAAGCTTTCTTT. Protein: CSAQGWGTEAFF.

This clone has only a few counts. The genes are TRBV19 and TRBJ1-5; D is unclear. There are 13 residues in the CDR3. V lost 1 base and J lost 5, with 6 bases in between. Germline CDR1 LNHDA, CDR2 SQIVND (reference sequence). CDR3 residues: CASSIGGDQPQHF. CDR3 coding DNA: TGTGCCAGTAGTATAGGAGGAGATCAGCCCCAGCATTTT.

The CDR3 region is CASSQRQPQETQYF. The CDR3 DNA follows: TGTGCCAGCAGCCAGAGACAGCCGCAAGAGACCCAGTACTTC. This chain links TRBV7-9 with TRBJ2-5; TRBD1 might be the D (5 bases). The germline V and J ends were trimmed by 5 bases and 2 bases, with 12 bases remaining between them. CDR3 length equals 14 residues. Germline V gene data show CDR1 as SEHNR and CDR2 as FQNEAQ (reference sequence).

The J gene is TRBJ2-1, the V gene TRBV4-1, with D tentatively TRBD2 (5 bases). Germline CDR1 and CDR2: MGHRA and YSYEKL. The CDR3 totals 14 residues. V was cut by 0 bases and J by 3 bases, with 6 bases left in between. The CDR3 region has the DNA TGCGCCAGCAGCCAAGAAGGGAGCTACAATGAGCAGTTCTTC. It codes for CASSQEGSYNEQFF.

The V call is TRBV11-3, the J call TRBJ2-3, with D hard to call. Germline assignment: CDR1 SGHNT and CDR2 YENEEA. The germline V and J ends were trimmed by 3 bases and 0 bases, with 7 bases remaining between them. This CDR3 is 14 amino acids long. CDR3 nucleotide sequence: TGTGCCAGCAGCTTTTTCGGGAGCACAGATACGCAGTATTTT. Translation: CASSFFGSTDTQYF. Looking up the rest from reference TRBV11-3 and TRBJ2-3 gives the full variable domain: EAGVVQSPRYKIIEKKQPVAFWCNPISGHNTLYWYLQNLGQGPELLIRYENEEAVDDSQLPKDRFSAERLKGVDSTLKIQPAELGDSAVYLCASSFFGSTDTQYFGPGTRLTVL.

This clone was found once. The chain carries TRBV7-2 and TRBJ1-5; TRBD1 might be the D (6 bases). CDR1 is SGHTA and CDR2 is FQGNSA in the germline V gene. The CDR3 sequence is 13 residues long. Trimming left V 5 bases short and J 4 bases short, with 9 bases between. The CDR3 reads CASSRDRNQPQHF. As DNA, the CDR3 is TGTGCCAGCAGCAGAGACAGGAATCAGCCCCAGCATTTT.

This sequence joins TRBV9 and TRBJ2-3, with 13 bases lining up with TRBD2. V was clipped by 2 bases and J by 6 bases; unmatched bases: 9. CDR1 SGDLS and CDR2 YYNGEE come from the germline V gene. This CDR3 has 17 amino acids. CDR3 sequence (DNA): TGTGCCAGCAGCGTTGACGGACTAGCGGGAGTATACGATACGCAGTATTTT. It translates to CASSVDGLAGVYDTQYF.

The chain has TRBV11-2 and TRBJ2-7, with 9 bases aligning to TRBD1. Germline CDR1 SGHAT, CDR2 FQNNGV. CDR3 length equals 13 residues. The junction had 3 bases not matched to a gene; V was cut back by 5 bases and J by 4 bases. CDR3 sequence (DNA): TGTGCCAGCAGCCCGGGACAGGGTTACGAGCAGTACGTC. It codes for CASSPGQGYEQYV.

This clone has only a few counts. The chain employs TRBV18 and TRBJ1-5; perhaps TRBD1 as D (5 bases). Germline assignment: CDR1 KGHSH and CDR2 LQKENI. V was cut by 0 bases and J by 4 bases, with 7 bases left in between. This CDR3 has 14 amino acids. The CDR3 loop reads CASSPPGGNQPQHF. The CDR3 nucleotides read TGTGCCAGCTCACCACCGGGGGGGAATCAGCCCCAGCATTTT. Supplemented by reference TRBV18 and TRBJ1-5, the full variable domain reads NAGVMQNPRHLVRRRGQEARLRCSPMKGHSHVYWYRQLPEEGLKFMVYLQKENIIDESGMPKERFSAEFPKEGPSILRIQQVVRGDSAAYFCASSPPGGNQPQHFGDGTRLSIL.

This rearrangement joins TRBV4-3 to TRBJ2-1; 10 bases agree with TRBD1. This CDR3 has 14 residues. Germline CDR1 and CDR2: LGHNA and YSLEER. Losses at the gene ends were 2 bases for V and 7 bases for J; bases not matched to a gene: 2. CDR3 amino acids: CASSQRDRGNEQFF. Written as DNA, the CDR3 is TGCGCCAGCAGCCAACGGGACAGGGGAAATGAGCAGTTCTTC.

The J gene is TRBJ1-5, the V gene TRBV30, with TRBD1 identical over 7 bases. V was clipped by 2 bases and J by 7 bases; unmatched bases: 8. Germline lookup yields CDR1 GTSNPN and CDR2 SVGIG (reference sequence). CDR3 length equals 14 residues. The DNA for the CDR3 is TGTGCCTGGAGTCGCGACAGGGCTGGGCAGCCCCAGCATTTT. Translation gives CAWSRDRAGQPQHF. Full variable domain (outside the CDR3, taken from reference TRBV30 and TRBJ1-5): SQTIHQWPATLVQPVGSPLSLECTVEGTSNPNLYWYRQAAGRGLQLLFYSVGIGQISSEVPQNLSASRPQDRQFILSSKKLLLSDSGFYLCAWSRDRAGQPQHFGDGTRLSIL.

This clone occurred once. The CDR3 protein is CATSGRLRGTDTQYF. The CDR3 bases are TGTGCCACCAGTGGACGACTAAGGGGGACAGATACGCAGTATTTT. V is TRBV24-1 and J is TRBJ2-3, with D possibly TRBD1 on 6 matching bases. Trimming left V 5 bases short and J 3 bases short, with 14 bases between. The CDR3 is 15 amino acids. CDR1 and CDR2 from the germline V gene are KGHDR and SFDVKD.

The genes are TRBV5-1 and TRBJ2-1; D not certain. There are 14 residues in the CDR3. From germline, CDR1 is SGHRS and CDR2 YFSETQ. With 2 bases removed from V and 0 bases from J, the gap between germline ends came to 6 bases. In DNA form, the CDR3 reads TGCGCCAGCAGCTTCAGGTTCTCCTACAATGAGCAGTTCTTC. Translating gives CASSFRFSYNEQFF.

This sequence joins TRBV18 and TRBJ2-5; 9 bases are shared with TRBD2. The trim removed 2 bases at V and 9 bases at J, leaving 10 bases unmatched. This CDR3 is built from 15 residues. CDR1 and CDR2 (germline): KGHSH, LQKENI. Here the CDR3 DNA reads TGTGCCAGCTCACCAGAGGCGAGCGGGAGGATCTCCCAGTACTTC. Residues: CASSPEASGRISQYF.

CDR3 DNA sequence: TGCGCCAGCAGCCACCAGTTCGGGACAGGGAGAGTGAACACCGGGGAGCTGTTTTTT. Translated, it gives CASSHQFGTGRVNTGELFF. The chain uses TRBV4-1 and TRBJ2-2; TRBD1 agrees at 9 bases. Germline V gene data show CDR1 as MGHRA and CDR2 as YSYEKL. V dropped 3 bases and J dropped 1; count of bases not matched to a gene: 12. CDR3 size: 19 residues.

This sequence joins TRBV6-5 and TRBJ1-4; D remains unclear. Germline CDR1 MNHEY, CDR2 SVGAGI. V lost 0 bases and J 8 bases, leaving 13 bases between the germline ends. The CDR3 length is 15 residues. In DNA form, the CDR3 reads TGTGCCAGCAGTTACTCGCCGGGGTTAAAAGAAAAACTGTTTTTT. This gives the protein CASSYSPGLKEKLFF.

V is TRBV5-1 and J is TRBJ1-6; 12 bases align to TRBD1. Germline V lookup: CDR1 SGHRS, CDR2 YFSETQ. There are 18 residues in the CDR3. V lost 0 bases and J lost 1; bases outside the gene matches: 2. The CDR3 nucleotides are TGCGCCAGCAGCTTGGGGGACAGGGGGCCTTCCTATAATTCACCCCTCCACTTT. Amino acid sequence: CASSLGDRGPSYNSPLHF.

J is TRBJ1-1 and V is TRBV5-6; 9 bases agree with TRBD1. From germline, CDR1 is SGHDT and CDR2 YYEEEE. The V segment lost 4 bases and the J segment 0 bases; nucleotides outside the gene matches: 4. The CDR3 runs 15 residues. CDR3: CASSPGTGMNTEAFF. The CDR3 coding sequence is TGTGCCAGCAGCCCCGGGACAGGGATGAACACTGAAGCTTTCTTT. Variable domain in full (rest from reference TRBV5-6 and TRBJ1-1): DAGVTQSPTHLIKTRGQQVTLRCSPKSGHDTVSWYQQALGQGPQFIFQYYEEEERQRGNFPDRFSGHQFPNYSSELNVNALLLGDSALYLCASSPGTGMNTEAFFGQGTRLTVV.